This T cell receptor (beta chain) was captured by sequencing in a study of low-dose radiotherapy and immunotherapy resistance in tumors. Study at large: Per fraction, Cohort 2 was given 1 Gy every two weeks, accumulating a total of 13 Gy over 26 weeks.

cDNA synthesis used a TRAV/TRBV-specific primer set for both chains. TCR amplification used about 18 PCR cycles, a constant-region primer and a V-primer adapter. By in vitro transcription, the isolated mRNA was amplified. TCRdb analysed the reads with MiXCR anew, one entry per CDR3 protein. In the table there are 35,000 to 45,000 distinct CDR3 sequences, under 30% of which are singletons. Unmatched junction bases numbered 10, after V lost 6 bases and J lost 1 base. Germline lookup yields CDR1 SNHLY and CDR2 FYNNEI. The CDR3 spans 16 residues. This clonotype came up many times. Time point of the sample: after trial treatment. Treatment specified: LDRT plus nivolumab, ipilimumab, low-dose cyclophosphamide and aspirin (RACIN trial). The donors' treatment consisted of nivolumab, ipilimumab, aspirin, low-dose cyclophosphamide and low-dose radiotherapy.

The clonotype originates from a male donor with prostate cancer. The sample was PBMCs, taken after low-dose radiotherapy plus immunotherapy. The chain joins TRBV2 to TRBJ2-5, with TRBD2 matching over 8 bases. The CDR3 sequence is CASRPTRTSSQETQYF. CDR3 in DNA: TGTGCCAGCAGGCCAACCCGGACTAGCAGCCAAGAGACCCAGTACTTC.